A selection of T cell receptor beta chains follows, all from one sample in a study of T-cell memory formation after mild COVID-19. Each CDR3 protein gets one entry after TCRdb re-called the 5' RACE reads with MiXCR. The sample records 120,000 to 150,000 distinct CDR3 sequences, 6% being singletons. Sequenced input: PBMCs or a T cell subset sorted from them (not recorded which). The receptor source for this set is an adult woman who had mild COVID-19 (a few samples of this study predate the infection). Cell type and time point are not known. Both conserved end residues are part of each CDR3. A D gene is named only where the DNA matches it firmly. Some rows mark clone size as missing; the rest say once, few, many or name a class of expanded clone.

J gene,clone size,CDR3 length,V gene,D gene,CDR3 DNA,CDR3 protein
TRBJ1-2,.,14,TRBV12-3/TRBV12-4,.,TGTGCCAGCACCCTAGGGTACACCTACTATGGCTACACCTTC,CASTLGYTYYGYTF
TRBJ2-5,few,14,TRBV14,.,TGTGCCAGCAGCCAACACACACAGCGGGAGACCCAGTACTTC,CASSQHTQRETQYF
TRBJ2-3,many,16,TRBV12-3/TRBV12-4,TRBD2,TGTGCCAGCAGTTCCCGGACTAGCGGGATTACAGATACGCAGTATTTT,CASSSRTSGITDTQYF
TRBJ1-2,few,14,TRBV20-1,.,TGCAGTGTCCCTCAGGGACAAGGAATCTATGGCTACACCTTC,CSVPQGQGIYGYTF
TRBJ2-3,many,14,TRBV5-1,.,TGCGCCAGCAGCCCGCCGGGTGGGGTGGATACGCAGTATTTT,CASSPPGGVDTQYF
TRBJ2-7,many,14,TRBV5-1,TRBD1,TGCGCCAGCAGCCCGACAGGGCACGGCTACGAGCAGTACTTC,CASSPTGHGYEQYF
TRBJ1-3,many,14,TRBV7-2,.,TGTGCCAGCAGCTTAGGGCAGGGGAGTAACACCATATATTTT,CASSLGQGSNTIYF
TRBJ1-5,few,16,TRBV12-3/TRBV12-4,TRBD1,TGTGCCAGCACCCTGGGACAGGGGAATAGCAATCAGCCCCAGCATTTT,CASTLGQGNSNQPQHF
TRBJ1-6,many,13,TRBV27,.,TGTGCCAGCAGCCATACGGGGGATTCACCCCTCCACTTT,CASSHTGDSPLHF
TRBJ2-5,few,13,TRBV7-2,.,TGTGCCAGCAGCTTATGGTCGCGGGAGACCCAGTACTTC,CASSLWSRETQYF
TRBJ2-5,many,14,TRBV7-2,.,TGTGCCAGCAGCTTCGGGCGATTCCAAGAGACCCAGTACTTC,CASSFGRFQETQYF
TRBJ2-3,few,15,TRBV5-1,TRBD1,TGCGCCAGCAGCTTGCTCGGGCAGGGGGCAGATACGCAGTATTTT,CASSLLGQGADTQYF
TRBJ2-5,many,14,TRBV29-1,TRBD2,TGCAGCGTTCTCTGGCGGGAGACTCAAGAGACCCAGTACTTC,CSVLWRETQETQYF
TRBJ1-1,many,14,TRBV11-2,.,TGTGCCAGCAGCTTAGATCCGGGGAGCACTGAAGCTTTCTTT,CASSLDPGSTEAFF
TRBJ2-7,few,13,TRBV20-1,TRBD2,TGCAGTGCTAGATTGGTAGCGGGAAACGAGCAGTACTTC,CSARLVAGNEQYF
TRBJ2-3,few,15,TRBV4-1,.,TGCGCCAGCAGCCGTATACAGGGAAGCACAGATACGCAGTATTTT,CASSRIQGSTDTQYF
TRBJ2-3,many,16,TRBV12-3/TRBV12-4,.,TGTGCCAGCAGTTTAACTGCGGGGGCGGGCACAGATACGCAGTATTTT,CASSLTAGAGTDTQYF
TRBJ1-2,many,14,TRBV10-3,.,TGTGCCATCAGTGAGTCGTGGTTGGCAGGCGCCTACACCTTC,CAISESWLAGAYTF
TRBJ2-7,few,17,TRBV7-3,TRBD2,TGTGCCAGCAGCTTAACGGTAACTGGACTAGCGGGCCACGAGCAGTACTTC,CASSLTVTGLAGHEQYF
TRBJ1-6,many,14,TRBV5-6,.,TGTGCCAGCAGCTTGAGGGGTTATAATTCACCCCTCCACTTT,CASSLRGYNSPLHF
TRBJ2-1,.,14,TRBV7-2,.,TGTGCCAGCAGCTTGTTCACTCTTGTCAATGAGCAGTTCTTC,CASSLFTLVNEQFF
TRBJ1-6,few,15,TRBV4-1,TRBD1,TGCGCCAGCAGCGCCCAACAGGGGGGGAATTCACCCCTCCACTTT,CASSAQQGGNSPLHF
TRBJ1-1,.,15,TRBV4-3,.,TGCGCCAGCAGCCAAGATACGGGGGTGAACACTGAAGCTTTCTTT,CASSQDTGVNTEAFF
TRBJ2-7,many,13,TRBV6-5,.,TGTGCCAGCAGTTATGCTCCAGGGTACGAGCAGTACTTC,CASSYAPGYEQYF
TRBJ2-7,few,13,TRBV2,TRBD1,TGTGCCAGCAGTTCGACAGGGTTGAACGAGCAGTACTTC,CASSSTGLNEQYF
TRBJ2-7,many,15,TRBV9,.,TGTGCCAGCAGCGTGTCGTGGAGTACGGGGTGGGAGCAGTACTTC,CASSVSWSTGWEQYF
TRBJ1-1,many,11,TRBV12-5,.,TGTGCTAGTGCCCTGAACTTTGGAGCTTTCTTT,CASALNFGAFF
TRBJ1-1,.,16,TRBV5-1,TRBD1,TGCGCCAGCAGCTTGGGTCCTACAGGGGTGAACACTGAAGCTTTCTTT,CASSLGPTGVNTEAFF
TRBJ1-1,few,16,TRBV15,.,TGTGCCACCAGCGGCGACAGGTTCTTTGGTAACACTGAAGCTTTCTTT,CATSGDRFFGNTEAFF
TRBJ1-1,.,13,TRBV7-9,.,TGTGCCAGCAGCTCATCTTATTACACTGAAGCTTTCTTT,CASSSSYYTEAFF
TRBJ2-1,many,14,TRBV12-5,.,TGTGCTAGTGGTCTCGGAGAAACCTACAATGAGCAGTTCTTC,CASGLGETYNEQFF
TRBJ2-3,many,17,TRBV7-6,TRBD2,TGTGCCAGCAGTTTAAGACTAGCGGGGACGTCCACAGATACGCAGTATTTT,CASSLRLAGTSTDTQYF
TRBJ2-7,.,16,TRBV2,.,TGTGCCAGCAGTGACCCGGGCCAGGGGAAAACCTACGAGCAGTACTTC,CASSDPGQGKTYEQYF
TRBJ2-3,many,19,TRBV4-3,.,TGCGCCAGCAGCCAATATCGCCCGGGACTCTCGGTAGGCACAGATACGCAGTATTTT,CASSQYRPGLSVGTDTQYF
TRBJ2-7,few,14,TRBV6-5,.,TGTGCCAGCAGCCCGCGGTGGGGGTCCTACGAGCAGTACTTC,CASSPRWGSYEQYF
TRBJ2-4,many,14,TRBV14,.,TGTGCCAGCAGCCCCCTTGGGGCCAAAAACATTCAGTACTTC,CASSPLGAKNIQYF
TRBJ2-3,few,19,TRBV7-6,TRBD2,TGTGCCAGCAGCTTACGTCGTGAGCGGGGGGGCGTAACCCCAGATACGCAGTATTTT,CASSLRRERGGVTPDTQYF
TRBJ1-2,.,16,TRBV3-1,TRBD1,TGTGCCAGCAGCCACACAGGGACAGAACTGGACTATGGCTACACCTTC,CASSHTGTELDYGYTF
TRBJ1-5,many,14,TRBV20-1,TRBD1,TGCAGTGCTAGTTGGACAGGGATCGGCCAGCCCCAGCATTTT,CSASWTGIGQPQHF
TRBJ1-6,many,15,TRBV7-2,.,TGTGCCAGCAGCTTAGGTTCAGACCGAAATTCACCCCTCCACTTT,CASSLGSDRNSPLHF
TRBJ1-1,many,15,TRBV7-2,.,TGTGCCAGCAGCCGGACCCGAGGTGGGAACACTGAAGCTTTCTTT,CASSRTRGGNTEAFF
TRBJ2-7,many,13,TRBV20-1,.,TGCAGTTCCAGCGGACAGCGTACCTACGAGCAGTACTTC,CSSSGQRTYEQYF
TRBJ1-2,few,12,TRBV7-9,.,TGTGCCAGCAGCTTTGACCCGGGGGGCTACACCTTC,CASSFDPGGYTF
TRBJ2-3,few,11,TRBV7-9,.,TGTGCCAGCAGCCTCCTCATGGGGCAGTATTTT,CASSLLMGQYF
TRBJ1-5,.,16,TRBV23-1,.,TGCGCCAGCAGTCAAGGCGCCGGGGAGGCCAATCAGCCCCAGCATTTT,CASSQGAGEANQPQHF
TRBJ2-5,many,16,TRBV4-2,TRBD2,TGTGCCAGCAGCCAAGTGGGCCGGGAGGCAGTGGAGACCCAGTACTTC,CASSQVGREAVETQYF
TRBJ2-1,few,18,TRBV5-1,.,TGCGCCAGCAGCTTGGGGCCCCTAAGGACCGGTGCGGCGGATGAGCAGTTCTTC,CASSLGPLRTGAADEQFF
TRBJ2-7,many,13,TRBV7-2,TRBD1,TGTGCCAGCAGCTTAGCACCCTCGGACAGGCCGTTCTTC,CASSLAPSDRPFF
TRBJ2-2,many,18,TRBV6-6,.,TGTGCCAGCAGTCTCCGACGGACTAATTCGATCCCCCCCGGGGAGCTGTTTTTT,CASSLRRTNSIPPGELFF
TRBJ2-1,many,14,TRBV7-6,.,TGTGCCAGCAGCAAAAGCAACTCCTACAATGAGCAGTTCTTC,CASSKSNSYNEQFF
TRBJ2-7,.,13,TRBV12-3/TRBV12-4,TRBD1,TGTGGCAGCAGCCCGCAGGGGGCCTACGAGCAGTACTTC,CGSSPQGAYEQYF
TRBJ2-1,many,14,TRBV9,.,TGTGCCAGCAGCGTAGGAAGGACTTACGATGAGCAGTTCTTC,CASSVGRTYDEQFF
TRBJ2-7,many,16,TRBV7-8,TRBD2,TGTGCCAGCAGCTTAGGGAGGTTAGCGGGGACCTACGAGCAGTACTTC,CASSLGRLAGTYEQYF
TRBJ2-1,many,15,TRBV5-1,.,TGCGCCAGCAGCTTGGGGCAGGGAGGTCACAATGAGCAGTTCTTC,CASSLGQGGHNEQFF
TRBJ1-1,.,13,TRBV3-1,.,TGTGCCAGCAGCCAAGGACAAGGACTTGAAGCTTTCTTT,CASSQGQGLEAFF